The TCR beta chain under discussion was sequenced for a study of OX40 agonist ivuxolimab in advanced cancers. Study details: It was ivuxolimab, an agonistic anti-OX40 (CD134) antibody, that patients were treated with. Across the patients, intravenous ivuxolimab was delivered every 2 weeks at 0.01 to 10 mg/kg. Mean age approximately 66 years, range 23 to 79; 82.7% male.

The study's findings and limits: At 0.1 to 3.0 mg/kg, CD4+ and CD8+ blood T cells expanded clonally by week 6.

This CDR3 has 13 amino acids. Per germline, CDR1 LNHDA and CDR2 SQIVND (reference sequence). Trimming cost V 1 base and J 10 bases, with 13 bases left between them. Sequenced by immunoSEQ multiplex PCR; TCRdb stores in-frame clones only, minus some. Of roughly 60,000 clones listed, 80% to 90% were seen once; the top ten hold 1.9%. This clone was seen a handful of times. Its target is not known. The chain carries TRBV19 and TRBJ1-1, with D maybe TRBD1 (6 bases). The clonotype comes from an adult with an advanced solid tumor such as melanoma, head and neck, liver or kidney cancer. Sequenced material: CD4+ or CD8+ T cells sorted from blood, taken in a trial of the OX40 agonist ivuxolimab. In DNA, the CDR3 is TGTGCCAGTAGTATAGCCCCGGGACAAGGAGCTTTCTTT. Translation: CASSIAPGQGAFF.